Below, 17 T cell receptor beta chains from the same sample are listed, as sequenced in a study of T cell responses to AZD1222 COVID-19 vaccine. Data came from immunoSEQ multiplex PCR; TCRdb stores just in-frame clones and leaves some out. The sample shows roughly 140,000 clones, about 91% of them seen only once. The source material was peripheral blood, sampled on day 0 of AZD1222 vaccination. The receptors shown here come from an adult in good health.

This chain joins TRBV6-5 and TRBJ2-7, with D perhaps TRBD1 (6 bases). The CDR3 runs to 13 residues. Germline CDR1 is MNHEY and CDR2 is SVGAGI. Deletions cut 6 bases from V and 3 bases from J, with 12 bases between. For the CDR3, the DNA is TGTGCCAGCAGCCAGGACAGACTCTACGAGCAGTACTTC. Translation: CASSQDRLYEQYF.

The chain couples TRBV12-3 or TRBV12-4 to TRBJ1-2; the match to TRBD1 covers 9 bases. Germline trimming cut 5 bases from V and 4 bases from J; bases unmatched to any gene: 2. This CDR3 has 13 residues. CDR3 sequence reads: CASSGDRVYGYTF. CDR3 nucleotide sequence: TGTGCCAGCAGTGGGGACAGGGTCTATGGCTACACCTTC.

The rearrangement joins TRBV28 to TRBJ1-1; no clear D gene. The V end was cut by 3 bases, the J end by 6 bases, with 11 bases between. The CDR3 runs to 13 residues. Germline V gives CDR1 MDHEN, CDR2 SYDVKM. CDR3: CASSFGEVSEAFF. The DNA for the CDR3 is TGTGCCAGCAGTTTTGGGGAGGTGTCTGAAGCTTTCTTT.

The chain has TRBV11-3 and TRBJ2-1; 9 nucleotides line up with TRBD2. This CDR3 has 16 residues. V shed 5 bases, J shed 9 bases, and the junction held 14 bases outside the gene matches. Germline assignment: CDR1 SGHNT and CDR2 YENEEA. The CDR3 spells CASSRRKGSGSPEQFF. In nucleotides, the CDR3 is TGTGCCAGCAGCCGTCGGAAAGGTAGCGGGAGTCCTGAGCAGTTCTTC.

The genes are TRBV7-2 and TRBJ2-2, with 8 bases lining up with TRBD2. The CDR3 spans 18 residues. Looked up from germline, CDR1 is SGHTA and CDR2 is FQGNSA. J lost 6 bases, V lost 6 bases, and 18 bases had no gene match. CDR3: CASSPRPTGTRVAGELFF. As DNA, the CDR3 is TGTGCCAGCAGTCCCAGGCCAACCGGGACTAGGGTCGCCGGGGAGCTGTTTTTT.

The V and J genes are TRBV5-5 and TRBJ1-6; D may be TRBD1 (5 bases). V lost 0 bases to trimming and J lost 10 bases, with 14 bases between them. The CDR3 contains 15 residues. Germline loops: CDR1 SGHKS, CDR2 YYEKEE (reference sequence). In nucleotides, the CDR3 is TGTGCCAGCAGCTTGGTTGTGACAGACTACTCACCCCTCCACTTT. This codes for CASSLVVTDYSPLHF.

The chain couples TRBV19 to TRBJ1-4; D unresolved. Germline CDR1 is LNHDA and CDR2 is SQIVND (reference sequence). CDR3 size: 15 residues. Between the trimmed V and J ends, which lost 2 bases and 5 bases, there was a span of 12 bases. The CDR3 bases are TGTGCCAGTAGTATAAGAGGGATAAGGAATGAAAAACTGTTTTTT. Amino acids: CASSIRGIRNEKLFF.

The chain recombines TRBV10-3 with TRBJ1-6; TRBD1 matches at 7 bases. The V gene's germline CDR1 is ENHRY and CDR2 SYGVKD. This CDR3 is 15 amino acids long. After removal of 0 bases from V and 10 bases from J, the junction contained 6 bases not matched to a gene. The CDR3 nucleotides are TGTGCCATCAGTGAGTCACAGGGGTTAAACTCACCCCTCCACTTT. As protein: CAISESQGLNSPLHF.

The J gene is TRBJ2-5, the V gene TRBV18; D not certain. Trimming cost V 3 bases and J 4 bases, with 9 bases left between them. CDR3 length equals 13 residues. Germline V gives CDR1 KGHSH, CDR2 LQKENI. CDR3 coding DNA: TGTGCCAGCTCACCGTTCAAAGGAGAGACCCAGTACTTC. This gives the protein CASSPFKGETQYF.

A few counts support this clone. The V and J genes are TRBV5-4 and TRBJ2-2, with D maybe TRBD2 (7 bases). The CDR3 spans 17 residues. Trimming pared 2 bases from V and 3 bases from J, leaving 17 bases between. The V gene's germline CDR1 is SGHNT and CDR2 YYREEE (reference sequence). CDR3 region: CASSLDGGQKHTGELFF. As DNA, the CDR3 is TGTGCCAGCAGCTTAGACGGGGGGCAGAAACACACCGGGGAGCTGTTTTTT.

V gene TRBV9 combines with J gene TRBJ2-1; TRBD1 might be the D (7 bases). CDR3 length: 19 amino acids. Germline CDR1 is SGDLS and CDR2 is YYNGEE. Trimming pared 3 bases from V and 0 bases from J, leaving 22 bases between. This CDR3 is CASSARKRRDSRSYNEQFF. The CDR3 nucleotides read TGTGCCAGCAGCGCCCGGAAGAGGAGGGACAGCCGCTCCTACAATGAGCAGTTCTTC.

The J gene is TRBJ1-2, the V gene TRBV10-3; TRBD1 aligns across 7 bases. The CDR3 spans 13 residues. V lost 7 bases and J lost 2; bases outside the gene matches: 4. Germline V gene lookup returns CDR1 ENHRY and CDR2 SYGVKD. CDR3 DNA: TGTGCCATCACTCCGACAGGGAACTATGGCTACACCTTC. Encoded protein: CAITPTGNYGYTF.

This clone was counted only a few times. This chain joins TRBV9 and TRBJ2-1; D might be TRBD1 (6 bases). The V gene's germline CDR1 is SGDLS and CDR2 YYNGEE. The CDR3 is made up of 16 amino acids. The V and J ends lost 0 bases and 1 base respectively, with 11 bases between them. The DNA for the CDR3 is TGTGCCAGCAGCGTAGAGGGGGTTAGGTCCTACAATGAGCAGTTCTTC. This translates into CASSVEGVRSYNEQFF.

This clone occurred once. This chain uses TRBV9 with TRBJ2-7; 7 nucleotides align to TRBD2. Germline V gene sequence: CDR1 SGDLS, CDR2 YYNGEE. The trim removed 4 bases at V and 3 bases at J, leaving 4 bases unmatched. This CDR3 region has 13 residues. CDR3 amino acids: CASSSTSDYEQYF. The CDR3 DNA follows: TGTGCCAGCAGCTCCACTAGCGACTACGAGCAGTACTTC.

V is TRBV23-1 and J is TRBJ2-7; 8 bases fit TRBD2. TRBV23-1 is identified as an open reading frame with a role that is uncertain. This CDR3 contains 16 residues. V trimming: 3 bases; J trimming: 3 bases; junction bases outside the gene matches: 10. CDR3: CASSHLSGSLGYEQYF. The DNA for the CDR3 is TGCGCCAGCAGTCACCTCAGCGGGAGCTTAGGCTACGAGCAGTACTTC.

This clone was seen a single time. The CDR3 reads CASSEQRNQPQHF. As DNA, the CDR3 is TGCGCCAGCTCCGAACAGCGAAATCAGCCCCAGCATTTT. The chain joins TRBV4-3 to TRBJ1-5; D is ambiguous. The CDR3 covers 13 residues. Germline V gene sequence: CDR1 LGHNA, CDR2 YSLEER. The V and J ends lost 8 bases and 4 bases respectively, with 12 bases between them.

The chain carries TRBV2 and TRBJ1-4; 10 bases are shared with TRBD1. V lost 11 bases and J lost 6; bases outside the gene matches: 6. CDR3 length equals 13 residues. Germline V gives CDR1 SNHLY, CDR2 FYNNEI. CDR3 in amino acids: CAGKTGGDEKLFF. The CDR3, as DNA: TGTGCCGGAAAGACAGGGGGCGATGAAAAACTGTTTTTT.